This T cell receptor (beta chain) originates from a study of CD8+ T cells in alopecia areata. Study-wide background: Treated patients' severity was scored by percentage of affected scalp area.

The treatment here: oral pan-JAK inhibitor, 5-10 mg twice daily. In alopecia areata patients, both lesional scalp punch biopsies and peripheral blood were collected. Extracted RNA was reverse transcribed into cDNA, the sequencing template. Repertoires were generated with immunoSEQ multiplex PCR, while TCRdb's copy carries only in-frame clones and drops some. The top ten hold around 0.92% of the sample, which has some 190,000 clones, roughly 60% seen once. In its sample, this clone was seen a few times. The V and J ends lost 11 bases and 1 base respectively, with 11 bases between them. CDR1 is ENHRY and CDR2 is SYGVKD in the germline V gene. The CDR3 runs to 13 residues.

This chain links TRBV10-3 with TRBJ2-2; weak D call: TRBD2 (6 bases). The TCR comes from a human donor with alopecia areata. The sample in question was CD4+ T cells sorted from blood, obtained at week 24, from a patient treated with tofacitinib. CDR3 amino acids: CAVSEGNTGELFF. CDR3 bases: TGTGCCGTCTCGGAGGGGAACACCGGGGAGCTGTTTTTT.